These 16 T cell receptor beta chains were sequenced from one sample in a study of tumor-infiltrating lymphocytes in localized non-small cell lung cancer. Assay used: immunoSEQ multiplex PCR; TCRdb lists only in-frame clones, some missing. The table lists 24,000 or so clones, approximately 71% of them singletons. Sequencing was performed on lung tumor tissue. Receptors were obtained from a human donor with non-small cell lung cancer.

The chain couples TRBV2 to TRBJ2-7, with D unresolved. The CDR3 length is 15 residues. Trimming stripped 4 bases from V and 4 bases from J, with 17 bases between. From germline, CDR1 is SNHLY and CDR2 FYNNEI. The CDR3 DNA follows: TGTGCCAGCAGTGCAGGTCACCCTTCGAGTTACGAGCAGTACTTC. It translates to CASSAGHPSSYEQYF.

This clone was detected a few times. This CDR3 reads CSATGTGGRTDTQYF. In DNA form, the CDR3 reads TGCAGCGCCACGGGGACTGGCGGGCGAACAGATACGCAGTATTTT. The chain recombines TRBV29-1 with TRBJ2-3; weak D call: TRBD2 (6 bases). V was shortened by 7 bases and J by 3 bases, with 20 bases between the two germline ends. The CDR3 consists of 15 residues. The germline V gene encodes CDR1 SQVTM and CDR2 ANQGSEA.

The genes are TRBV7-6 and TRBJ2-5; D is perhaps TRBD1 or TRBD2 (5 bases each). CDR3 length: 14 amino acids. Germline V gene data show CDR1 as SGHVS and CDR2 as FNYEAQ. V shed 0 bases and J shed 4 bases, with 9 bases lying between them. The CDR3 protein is CASSLAGTRETQYF. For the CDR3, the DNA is TGTGCCAGCAGCTTAGCTGGGACGAGAGAGACCCAGTACTTC. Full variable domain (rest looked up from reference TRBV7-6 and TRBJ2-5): GAGVSQSPRYKVTKRGQDVALRCDPISGHVSLYWYRQALGQGPEFLTYFNYEAQQDKSGLPNDRFSAERPEGSISTLTIQRTEQRDSAMYRCASSLAGTRETQYFGPGTRLLVL.

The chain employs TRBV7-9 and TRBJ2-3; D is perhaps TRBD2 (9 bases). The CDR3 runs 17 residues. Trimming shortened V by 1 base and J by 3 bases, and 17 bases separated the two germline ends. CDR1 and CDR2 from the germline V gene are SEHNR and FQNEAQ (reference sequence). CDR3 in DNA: TGTGCCAGCAGCTTAGGGGCTAGCGGGGACAGGACAGATACGCAGTATTTT. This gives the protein CASSLGASGDRTDTQYF.

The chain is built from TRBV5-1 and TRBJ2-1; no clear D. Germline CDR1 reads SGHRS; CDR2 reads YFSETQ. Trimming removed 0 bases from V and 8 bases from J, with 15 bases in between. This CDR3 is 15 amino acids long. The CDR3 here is CASSLAGYQTDEQFF. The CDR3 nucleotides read TGCGCCAGCAGCTTGGCCGGGTATCAGACGGATGAGCAGTTCTTC.

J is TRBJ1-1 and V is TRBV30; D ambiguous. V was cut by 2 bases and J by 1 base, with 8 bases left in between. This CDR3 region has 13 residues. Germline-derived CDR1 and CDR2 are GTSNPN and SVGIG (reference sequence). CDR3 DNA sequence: TGTGCCTGGAGTATAGGGCGGAACACTGAAGCTTTCTTT. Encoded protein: CAWSIGRNTEAFF.

In nucleotides, the CDR3 is TGTGCCAGCAGCCCCCGACTAGCGGGAGGCAACTCCTACGAGCAGTACTTC. Amino acids: CASSPRLAGGNSYEQYF. V is TRBV11-2 and J is TRBJ2-7; 13 bases line up with TRBD2. The CDR3 totals 17 residues. The V gene's germline CDR1 is SGHAT and CDR2 FQNNGV. Trimming at V came to 5 bases and at J to 0 bases, leaving 7 bases not matched to a gene.

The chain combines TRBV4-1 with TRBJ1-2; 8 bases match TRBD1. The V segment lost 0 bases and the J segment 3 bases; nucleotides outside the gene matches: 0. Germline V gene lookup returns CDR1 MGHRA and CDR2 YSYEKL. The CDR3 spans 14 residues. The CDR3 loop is CASSQEDRDYGYTF. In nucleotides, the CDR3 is TGCGCCAGCAGCCAAGAGGACAGGGACTATGGCTACACCTTC.

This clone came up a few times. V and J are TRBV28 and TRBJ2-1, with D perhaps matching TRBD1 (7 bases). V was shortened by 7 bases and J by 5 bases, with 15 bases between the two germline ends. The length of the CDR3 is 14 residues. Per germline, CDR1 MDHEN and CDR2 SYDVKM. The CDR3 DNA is TGTGCCAGCACCGGCAGGGGGGACAACAATGAGCAGTTCTTC. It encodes CASTGRGDNNEQFF. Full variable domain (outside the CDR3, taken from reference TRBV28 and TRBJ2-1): DVKVTQSSRYLVKRTGEKVFLECVQDMDHENMFWYRQDPGLGLRLIYFSYDVKMKEKGDIPEGYSVSREKKERFSLILESASTNQTSMYLCASTGRGDNNEQFFGPGTRLTVL.

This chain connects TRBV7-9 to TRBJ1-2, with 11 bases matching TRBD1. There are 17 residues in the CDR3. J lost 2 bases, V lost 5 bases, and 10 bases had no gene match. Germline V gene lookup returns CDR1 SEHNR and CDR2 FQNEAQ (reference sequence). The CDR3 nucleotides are TGTGCCAGCAGCCCACGGGACAGGGGGATCCTCAACTATGGCTACACCTTC. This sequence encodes CASSPRDRGILNYGYTF.

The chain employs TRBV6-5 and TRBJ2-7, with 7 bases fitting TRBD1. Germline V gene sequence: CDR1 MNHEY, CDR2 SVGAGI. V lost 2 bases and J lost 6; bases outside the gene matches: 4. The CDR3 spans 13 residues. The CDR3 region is CASSYETGSEQYF. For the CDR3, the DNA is TGTGCCAGCAGTTACGAGACAGGGAGCGAGCAGTACTTC.

Written as DNA, the CDR3 is TGTGCCAGCAGCCCCCCGGGGGGGCAGGAAGCTTTCTTT. Its translation: CASSPPGGQEAFF. V gene TRBV7-2 combines with J gene TRBJ1-1; D may be TRBD1 (6 bases). The V and J ends lost 5 bases and 8 bases respectively, with 15 bases between them. The CDR3 covers 13 residues. Germline V gives CDR1 SGHTA, CDR2 FQGNSA.

CDR3 protein: CASSSERTGRTYEQYF. The CDR3 bases are TGTGCCAGCAGCTCCGAGCGGACAGGGCGAACCTACGAGCAGTACTTC. The chain is built from TRBV7-2 and TRBJ2-7; the match to TRBD1 covers 8 bases. Unmatched junction bases numbered 10, after V lost 4 bases and J lost 2 bases. Germline V CDR1 and CDR2: SGHTA, FQGNSA. The CDR3 loop spans 16 amino acids. Full variable domain (rest looked up from reference TRBV7-2 and TRBJ2-7): GAGVSQSPSNKVTEKGKDVELRCDPISGHTALYWYRQSLGQGLEFLIYFQGNSAPDKSGLPSDRFSAERTGGSVSTLTIQRTQQEDSAVYLCASSSERTGRTYEQYFGPGTRLTVT.

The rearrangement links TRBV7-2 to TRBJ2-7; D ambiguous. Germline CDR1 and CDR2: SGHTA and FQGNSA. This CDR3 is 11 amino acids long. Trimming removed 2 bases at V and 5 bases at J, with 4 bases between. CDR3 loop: CASSLFDEQYF. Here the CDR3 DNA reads TGTGCCAGCAGCTTATTCGACGAGCAGTACTTC.

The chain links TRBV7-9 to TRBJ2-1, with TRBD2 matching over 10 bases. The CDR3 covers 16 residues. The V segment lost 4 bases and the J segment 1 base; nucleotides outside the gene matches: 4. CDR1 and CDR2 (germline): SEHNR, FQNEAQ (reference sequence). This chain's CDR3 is CASSSGLAVSYNEQFF. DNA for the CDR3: TGTGCCAGCAGCTCCGGACTAGCGGTTTCCTACAATGAGCAGTTCTTC.

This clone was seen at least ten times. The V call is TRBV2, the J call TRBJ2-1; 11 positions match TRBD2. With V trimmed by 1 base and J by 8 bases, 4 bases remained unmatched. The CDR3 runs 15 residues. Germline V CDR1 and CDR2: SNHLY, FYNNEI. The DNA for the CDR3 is TGTGCCAGCAGTGAAGATAGCGGGAGGGCCGATGAGCAGTTCTTC. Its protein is CASSEDSGRADEQFF.